Detailed here is one T cell receptor (beta chain). The antigen remains unidentified. These data are taken from a study of cytomegalovirus exposure and HLA in healthy donors. The overall study: The roughly 120 validation repertoires were reported in a later analysis to have been generated on the same platform as the 666 first-cohort repertoires. General study results and limits: High sensitivity and specificity were reportedly achieved when the classifier diagnosed cytomegalovirus status. The investigators catalogued some 150 TCR beta chains as cytomegalovirus-associated.

Looked up from germline, CDR1 is SGHTA and CDR2 is FQGNSA. This CDR3 has 16 amino acids. The junction had 11 bases not matched to a gene; V was cut back by 5 bases and J by 6 bases. Some clones are missing from TCRdb's copy, which holds only in-frame ones; the method was immunoSEQ multiplex PCR. The data contain tens of thousands of clones, 93% of them seen just once; the ten biggest clones take up approximately 5.5%. The chain links TRBV7-2 to TRBJ2-1, with TRBD2 matching 9 bases. The specimen was PBMCs. This TCR was recovered from a woman younger than 35 in good health and CMV-seronegative. The CDR3 region is CASSPPGLALSNEQFF. CDR3 DNA: TGTGCCAGCAGCCCTCCGGGACTAGCTCTTTCCAATGAGCAGTTCTTC.